This T cell receptor (beta chain) was profiled in a study of blood T cell repertoires in COVID-19. How the authors handled the data: By means of reference gene primer amplification, nucleated cell counts were estimated. The table came from immunoSEQ multiplex PCR; TCRdb's copy has only in-frame clones and leaves some out. V, J and clone size reflect that table, while D and trimming were determined from the DNA. The table lists hundreds of thousands of clones, around nine tenths of them singletons. Trimming shortened V by 1 base and J by 0 bases, and 7 bases separated the two germline ends. CDR3 size: 14 residues. CDR1 is LNHNV and CDR2 is YYDKDF in the germline V gene (reference sequence).

Sequenced sample: peripheral blood. The clonotype comes from a woman between 40 and 50 years old who had recovered from COVID-19. The V gene is TRBV15, the J gene TRBJ2-7; D call uncertain. For the CDR3, the DNA is TGTGCCACCAGCAGAGGCGGCGGCTCCTACGAGCAGTACTTC. The encoded protein is CATSRGGGSYEQYF.